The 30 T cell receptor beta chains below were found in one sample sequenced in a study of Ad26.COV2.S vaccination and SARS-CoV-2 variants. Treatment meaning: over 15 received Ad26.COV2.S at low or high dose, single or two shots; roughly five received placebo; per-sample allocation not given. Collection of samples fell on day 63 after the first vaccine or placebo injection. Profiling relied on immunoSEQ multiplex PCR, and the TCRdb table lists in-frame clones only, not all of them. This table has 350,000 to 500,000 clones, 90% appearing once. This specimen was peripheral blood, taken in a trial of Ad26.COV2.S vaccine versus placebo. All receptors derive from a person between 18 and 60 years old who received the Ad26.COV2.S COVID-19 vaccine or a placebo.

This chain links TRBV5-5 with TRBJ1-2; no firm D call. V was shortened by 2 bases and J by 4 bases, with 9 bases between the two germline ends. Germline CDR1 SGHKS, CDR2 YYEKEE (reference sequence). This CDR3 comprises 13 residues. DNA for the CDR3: TGTGCCAGCAGCTTAGACAACTCCTATGGCTACACCTTC. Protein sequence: CASSLDNSYGYTF.

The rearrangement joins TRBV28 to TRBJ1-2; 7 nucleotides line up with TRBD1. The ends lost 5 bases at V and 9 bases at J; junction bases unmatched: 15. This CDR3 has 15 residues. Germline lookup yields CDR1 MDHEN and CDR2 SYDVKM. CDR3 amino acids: CASSDWTGPFGRYTF. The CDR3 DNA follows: TGTGCCAGCAGTGACTGGACAGGCCCGTTTGGTCGCTACACCTTC.

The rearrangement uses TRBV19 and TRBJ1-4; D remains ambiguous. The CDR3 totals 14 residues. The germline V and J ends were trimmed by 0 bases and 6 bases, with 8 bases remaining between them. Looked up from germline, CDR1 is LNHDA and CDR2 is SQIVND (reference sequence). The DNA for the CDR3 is TGTGCCAGTAGTATAGACCGATGGGATGAAAAACTGTTTTTT. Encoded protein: CASSIDRWDEKLFF.

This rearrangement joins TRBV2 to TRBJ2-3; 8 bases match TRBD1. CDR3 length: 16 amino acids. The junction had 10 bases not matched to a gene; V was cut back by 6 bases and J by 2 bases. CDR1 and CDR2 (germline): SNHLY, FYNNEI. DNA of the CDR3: TGTGCCAGCAGGGTCACCCGGGACAGGCCCACAGATACGCAGTATTTT. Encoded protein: CASRVTRDRPTDTQYF.

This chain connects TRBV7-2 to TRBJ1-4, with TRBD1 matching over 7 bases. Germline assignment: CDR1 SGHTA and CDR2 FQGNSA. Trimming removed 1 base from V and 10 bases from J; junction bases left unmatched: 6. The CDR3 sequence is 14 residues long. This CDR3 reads CASSLEQGYGKLFF. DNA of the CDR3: TGTGCCAGCAGCTTAGAACAGGGGTATGGAAAACTGTTTTTT.

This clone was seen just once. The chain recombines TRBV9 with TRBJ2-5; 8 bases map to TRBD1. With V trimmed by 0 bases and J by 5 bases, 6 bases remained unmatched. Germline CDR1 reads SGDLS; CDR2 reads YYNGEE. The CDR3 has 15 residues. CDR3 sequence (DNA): TGTGCCAGCAGCGTAGAGAGGACAGGGCACGAGACCCAGTACTTC. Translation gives CASSVERTGHETQYF. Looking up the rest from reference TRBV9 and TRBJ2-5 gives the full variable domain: DSGVTQTPKHLITATGQRVTLRCSPRSGDLSVYWYQQSLDQGLQFLIQYYNGEERAKGNILERFSAQQFPDLHSELNLSSLELGDSALYFCASSVERTGHETQYFGPGTRLLVL.

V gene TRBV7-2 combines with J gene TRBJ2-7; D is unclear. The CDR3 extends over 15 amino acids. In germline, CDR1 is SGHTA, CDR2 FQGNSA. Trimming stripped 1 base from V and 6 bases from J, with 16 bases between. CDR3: CASSLVRIAVGEQYF. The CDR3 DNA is TGTGCCAGCAGCTTAGTTAGGATCGCGGTAGGCGAGCAGTACTTC.

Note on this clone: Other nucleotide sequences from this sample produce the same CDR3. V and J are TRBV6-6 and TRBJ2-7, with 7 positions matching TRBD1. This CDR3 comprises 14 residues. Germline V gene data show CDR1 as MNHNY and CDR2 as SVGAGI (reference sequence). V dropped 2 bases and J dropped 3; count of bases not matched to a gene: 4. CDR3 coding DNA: TGTGCCAGCAGTTACAGAGACAGGGTCTACGAGCAGTACTTC. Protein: CASSYRDRVYEQYF.

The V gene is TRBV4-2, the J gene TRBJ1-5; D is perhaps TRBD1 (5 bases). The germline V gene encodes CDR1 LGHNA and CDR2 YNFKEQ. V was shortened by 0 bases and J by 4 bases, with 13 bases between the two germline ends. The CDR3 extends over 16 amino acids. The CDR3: CASSQDQAAGNQPQHF. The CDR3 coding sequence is TGTGCCAGCAGCCAAGATCAGGCGGCAGGGAATCAGCCCCAGCATTTT.

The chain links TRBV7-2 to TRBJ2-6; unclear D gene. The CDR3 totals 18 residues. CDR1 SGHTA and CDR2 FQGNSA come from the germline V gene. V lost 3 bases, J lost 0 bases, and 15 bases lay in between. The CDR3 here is CASSLTYPGNSGANVLTF. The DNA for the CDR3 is TGTGCCAGCAGCTTGACGTATCCGGGCAACTCTGGGGCCAACGTCCTGACTTTC.

In DNA form, the CDR3 reads TGCAGTGCTAGTAGGCGGGAGGCGCGATGGGATGAGCAGTTCTTC. Translation: CSASRREARWDEQFF. The chain couples TRBV20-1 to TRBJ2-1; TRBD2 matches 8 bases. Germline loops: CDR1 DFQATT, CDR2 SNEGSKA (reference sequence). CDR3 length: 15 amino acids. Germline trimming cut 3 bases from V and 8 bases from J; bases unmatched to any gene: 12.

CDR3 loop: CASSIGPTEAFF. The CDR3 DNA reads as TGTGCCAGCAGTATAGGTCCGACCGAAGCTTTCTTT. The chain employs TRBV28 and TRBJ1-1; D unclear. V was shortened by 5 bases and J by 8 bases, with 12 bases between the two germline ends. Germline CDR1 and CDR2: MDHEN and SYDVKM. CDR3 length: 12 amino acids. The whole variable domain, remainder taken from reference TRBV28 and TRBJ1-1, is DVKVTQSSRYLVKRTGEKVFLECVQDMDHENMFWYRQDPGLGLRLIYFSYDVKMKEKGDIPEGYSVSREKKERFSLILESASTNQTSMYLCASSIGPTEAFFGQGTRLTVV.

The CDR3, as DNA: TGCGCCAGCAGCTTGGGGAGGTTACCAGATACGCAGTATTTT. Translated: CASSLGRLPDTQYF. The chain links TRBV5-1 to TRBJ2-3; the D gene is possibly TRBD2 (5 bases). The CDR3 totals 14 residues. V lost 0 bases, J lost 4 bases, and 9 bases lay in between. The germline CDR1 and CDR2 sequences are SGHRS and YFSETQ.

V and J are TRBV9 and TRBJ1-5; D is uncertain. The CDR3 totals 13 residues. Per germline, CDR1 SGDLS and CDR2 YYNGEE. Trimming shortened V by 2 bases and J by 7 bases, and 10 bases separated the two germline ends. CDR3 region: CASSVSTEQPQHF. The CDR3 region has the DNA TGTGCCAGCAGCGTCAGTACGGAACAGCCCCAGCATTTT.

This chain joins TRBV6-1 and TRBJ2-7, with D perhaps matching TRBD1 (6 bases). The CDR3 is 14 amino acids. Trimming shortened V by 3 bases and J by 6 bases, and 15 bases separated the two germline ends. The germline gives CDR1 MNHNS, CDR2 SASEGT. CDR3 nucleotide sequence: TGTGCCAGCAGTGATGGACAGCCTTGGGGCGAGCAGTACTTC. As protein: CASSDGQPWGEQYF.

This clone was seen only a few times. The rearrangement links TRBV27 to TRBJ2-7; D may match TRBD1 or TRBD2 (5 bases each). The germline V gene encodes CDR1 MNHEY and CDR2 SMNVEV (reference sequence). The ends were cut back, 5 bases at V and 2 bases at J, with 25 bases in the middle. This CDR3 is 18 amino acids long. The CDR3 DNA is TGTGCCAGCAGTATCTACCGGGACGCAGACCTTCCCCCCTACGAGCAGTACTTC. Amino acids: CASSIYRDADLPPYEQYF.

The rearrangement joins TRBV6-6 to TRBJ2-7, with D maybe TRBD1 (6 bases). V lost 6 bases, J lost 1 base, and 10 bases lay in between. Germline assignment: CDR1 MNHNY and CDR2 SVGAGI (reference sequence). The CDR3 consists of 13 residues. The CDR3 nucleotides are TGTGCCAGCAGCGGTACAGGGTCCTACGAGCAGTACTTC. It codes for CASSGTGSYEQYF.

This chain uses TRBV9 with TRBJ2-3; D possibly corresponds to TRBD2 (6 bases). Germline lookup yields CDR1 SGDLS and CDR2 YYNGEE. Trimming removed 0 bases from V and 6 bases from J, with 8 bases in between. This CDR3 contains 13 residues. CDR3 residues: CASSVAGGDTQYF. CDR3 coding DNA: TGTGCCAGCAGCGTAGCTGGGGGGGATACGCAGTATTTT.

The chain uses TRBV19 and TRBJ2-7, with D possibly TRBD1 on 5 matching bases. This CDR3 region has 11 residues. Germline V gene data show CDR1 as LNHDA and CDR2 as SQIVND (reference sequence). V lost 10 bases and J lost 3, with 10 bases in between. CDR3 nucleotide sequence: TGTGCCACCGGTAGGGGCTACGAGCAGTACTTC. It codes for CATGRGYEQYF.

This CDR3 is CASSEFGGTSGTPTYNEQFF. CDR3 DNA: TGTGCCAGCAGTGAATTTGGAGGGACTAGCGGGACGCCGACCTACAATGAGCAGTTCTTC. The chain is built from TRBV9 and TRBJ2-1, with 13 bases that match TRBD2. Unmatched junction bases numbered 16, after V lost 5 bases and J lost 2 bases. Germline V lookup: CDR1 SGDLS, CDR2 YYNGEE. There are 20 residues in the CDR3.

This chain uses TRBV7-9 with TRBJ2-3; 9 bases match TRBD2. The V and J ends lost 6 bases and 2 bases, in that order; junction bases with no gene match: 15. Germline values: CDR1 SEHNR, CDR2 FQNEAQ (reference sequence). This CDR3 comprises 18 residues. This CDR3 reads CASSWVGVAGVSTDTQYF. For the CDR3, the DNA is TGTGCCAGCAGTTGGGTTGGGGTAGCGGGAGTCTCCACAGATACGCAGTATTTT.

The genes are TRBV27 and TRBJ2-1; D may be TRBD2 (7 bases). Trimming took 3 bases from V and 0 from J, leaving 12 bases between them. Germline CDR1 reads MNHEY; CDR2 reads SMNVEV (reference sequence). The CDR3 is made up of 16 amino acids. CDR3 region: CASSFAGEGSYNEQFF. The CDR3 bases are TGTGCCAGCAGTTTTGCAGGGGAGGGCTCCTACAATGAGCAGTTCTTC.

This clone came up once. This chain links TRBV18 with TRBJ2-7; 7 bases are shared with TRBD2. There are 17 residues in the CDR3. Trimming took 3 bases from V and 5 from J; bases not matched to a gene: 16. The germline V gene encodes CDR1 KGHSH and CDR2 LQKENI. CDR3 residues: CASSPLPAGKRDHEQYF. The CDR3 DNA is TGTGCCAGCTCACCCCTCCCTGCCGGTAAGCGGGACCACGAGCAGTACTTC.

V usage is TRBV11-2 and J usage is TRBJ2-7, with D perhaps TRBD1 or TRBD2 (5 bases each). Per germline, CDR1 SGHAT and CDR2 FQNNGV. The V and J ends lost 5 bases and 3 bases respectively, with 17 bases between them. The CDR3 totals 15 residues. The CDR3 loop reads CASSTGTGNSYEQYF. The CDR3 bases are TGTGCCAGCAGCACTGGGACCGGGAATAGCTACGAGCAGTACTTC. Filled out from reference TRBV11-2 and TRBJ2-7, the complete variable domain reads EAGVAQSPRYKIIEKRQSVAFWCNPISGHATLYWYQQILGQGPKLLIQFQNNGVVDDSQLPKDRFSAERLKGVDSTLKIQPAKLEDSAVYLCASSTGTGNSYEQYFGPGTRLTVT.

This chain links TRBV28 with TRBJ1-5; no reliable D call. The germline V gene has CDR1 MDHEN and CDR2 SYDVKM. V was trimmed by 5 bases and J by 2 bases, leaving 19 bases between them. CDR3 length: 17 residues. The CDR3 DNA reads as TGTGCCAGCAGTCAAACCCCGGCAGCCGGGGGCAATCAGCCCCAGCATTTT. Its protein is CASSQTPAAGGNQPQHF.

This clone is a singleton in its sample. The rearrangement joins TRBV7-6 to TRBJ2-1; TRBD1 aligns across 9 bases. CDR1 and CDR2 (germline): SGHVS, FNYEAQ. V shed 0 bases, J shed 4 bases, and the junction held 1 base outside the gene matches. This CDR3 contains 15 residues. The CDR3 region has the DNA TGTGCCAGCAGCTTAGCACAGGGGGCTTACAATGAGCAGTTCTTC. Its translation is CASSLAQGAYNEQFF.

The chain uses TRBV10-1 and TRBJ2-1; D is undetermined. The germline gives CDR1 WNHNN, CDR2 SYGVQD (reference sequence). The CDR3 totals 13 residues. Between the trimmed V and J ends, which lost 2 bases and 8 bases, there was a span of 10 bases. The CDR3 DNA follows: TGCGCCAGCAGTGAGAAGGAAGGCCATGAGCAGTTCTTC. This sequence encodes CASSEKEGHEQFF.

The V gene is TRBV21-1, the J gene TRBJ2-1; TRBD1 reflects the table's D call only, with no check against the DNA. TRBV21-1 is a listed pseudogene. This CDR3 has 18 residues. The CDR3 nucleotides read TGTGCCAGCAGCAAAGCCCCGGACAGATTTTGCTCCTACAATGAGCAGTTCTTC. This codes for CASSKAPDRFCSYNEQFF.

DNA for the CDR3: TGTGCCAGCAGTTTAGGGGCTCGCGGCGAGACCCAGTACTTC. It yields the protein CASSLGARGETQYF. This chain joins TRBV27 and TRBJ2-5, with a possible D match to TRBD1 (5 bases). The V gene's germline CDR1 is MNHEY and CDR2 SMNVEV (reference sequence). Trimming cost V 2 bases and J 5 bases, with 12 bases left between them. The CDR3 is 14 residues long.

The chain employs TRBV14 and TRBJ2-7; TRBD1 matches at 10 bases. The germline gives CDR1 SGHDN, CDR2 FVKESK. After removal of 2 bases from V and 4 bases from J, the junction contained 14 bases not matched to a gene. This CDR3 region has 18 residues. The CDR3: CASSQQVSDRGNVYEQYF. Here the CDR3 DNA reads TGTGCCAGCAGCCAACAAGTATCGGACAGGGGGAATGTTTACGAGCAGTACTTC.